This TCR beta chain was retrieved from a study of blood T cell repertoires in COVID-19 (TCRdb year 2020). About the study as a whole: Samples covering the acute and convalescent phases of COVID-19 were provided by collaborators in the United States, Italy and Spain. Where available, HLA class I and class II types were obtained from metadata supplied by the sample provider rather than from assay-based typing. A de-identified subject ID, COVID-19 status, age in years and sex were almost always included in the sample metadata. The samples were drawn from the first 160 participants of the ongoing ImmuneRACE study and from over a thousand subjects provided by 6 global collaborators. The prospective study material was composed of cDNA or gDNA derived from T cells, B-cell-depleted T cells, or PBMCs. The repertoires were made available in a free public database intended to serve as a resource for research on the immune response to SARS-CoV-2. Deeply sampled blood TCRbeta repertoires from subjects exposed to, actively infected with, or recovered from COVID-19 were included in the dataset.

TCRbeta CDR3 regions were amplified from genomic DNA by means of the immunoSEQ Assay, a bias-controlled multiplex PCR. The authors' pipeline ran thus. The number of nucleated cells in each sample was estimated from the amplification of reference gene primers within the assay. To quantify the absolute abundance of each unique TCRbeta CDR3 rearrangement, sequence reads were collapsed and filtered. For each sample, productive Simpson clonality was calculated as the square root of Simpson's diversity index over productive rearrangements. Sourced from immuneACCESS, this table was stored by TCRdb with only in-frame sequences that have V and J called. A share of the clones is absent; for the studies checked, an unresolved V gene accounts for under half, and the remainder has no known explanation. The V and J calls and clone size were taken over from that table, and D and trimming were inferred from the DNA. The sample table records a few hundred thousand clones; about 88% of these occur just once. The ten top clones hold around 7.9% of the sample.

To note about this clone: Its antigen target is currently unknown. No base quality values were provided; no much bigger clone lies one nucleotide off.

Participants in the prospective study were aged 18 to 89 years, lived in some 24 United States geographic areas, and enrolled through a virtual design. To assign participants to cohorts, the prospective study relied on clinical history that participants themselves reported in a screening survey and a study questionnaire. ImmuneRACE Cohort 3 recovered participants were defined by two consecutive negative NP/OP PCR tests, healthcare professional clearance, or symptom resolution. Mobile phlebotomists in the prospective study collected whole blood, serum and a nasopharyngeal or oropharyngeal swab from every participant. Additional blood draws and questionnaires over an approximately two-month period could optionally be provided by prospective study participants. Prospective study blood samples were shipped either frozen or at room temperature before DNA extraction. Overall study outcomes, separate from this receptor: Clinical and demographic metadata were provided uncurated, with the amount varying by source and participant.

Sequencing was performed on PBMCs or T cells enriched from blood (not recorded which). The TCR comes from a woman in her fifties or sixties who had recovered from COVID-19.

The bases are TGTGCCAGCAGCGCCGGGACTAGCGGGCCGGGGGAGACCCAGTACTTC. Translated, this is CASSAGTSGPGETQYF. The sequence is built from TRBV27 and TRBJ2-5, with 12 middle bases fitting TRBD2. There are 16 amino acids in the CDR3, from cysteine to phenylalanine inclusive. The CDR3 DNA has 48 bases and is translated from base 1. Reading the germline V gene (reference sequence) gives CDR1 MNHEY and CDR2 SMNVEV. V is trimmed back by 6 bases and J by 5 bases, and the junction contains 10 bases that no gene match accounts for.